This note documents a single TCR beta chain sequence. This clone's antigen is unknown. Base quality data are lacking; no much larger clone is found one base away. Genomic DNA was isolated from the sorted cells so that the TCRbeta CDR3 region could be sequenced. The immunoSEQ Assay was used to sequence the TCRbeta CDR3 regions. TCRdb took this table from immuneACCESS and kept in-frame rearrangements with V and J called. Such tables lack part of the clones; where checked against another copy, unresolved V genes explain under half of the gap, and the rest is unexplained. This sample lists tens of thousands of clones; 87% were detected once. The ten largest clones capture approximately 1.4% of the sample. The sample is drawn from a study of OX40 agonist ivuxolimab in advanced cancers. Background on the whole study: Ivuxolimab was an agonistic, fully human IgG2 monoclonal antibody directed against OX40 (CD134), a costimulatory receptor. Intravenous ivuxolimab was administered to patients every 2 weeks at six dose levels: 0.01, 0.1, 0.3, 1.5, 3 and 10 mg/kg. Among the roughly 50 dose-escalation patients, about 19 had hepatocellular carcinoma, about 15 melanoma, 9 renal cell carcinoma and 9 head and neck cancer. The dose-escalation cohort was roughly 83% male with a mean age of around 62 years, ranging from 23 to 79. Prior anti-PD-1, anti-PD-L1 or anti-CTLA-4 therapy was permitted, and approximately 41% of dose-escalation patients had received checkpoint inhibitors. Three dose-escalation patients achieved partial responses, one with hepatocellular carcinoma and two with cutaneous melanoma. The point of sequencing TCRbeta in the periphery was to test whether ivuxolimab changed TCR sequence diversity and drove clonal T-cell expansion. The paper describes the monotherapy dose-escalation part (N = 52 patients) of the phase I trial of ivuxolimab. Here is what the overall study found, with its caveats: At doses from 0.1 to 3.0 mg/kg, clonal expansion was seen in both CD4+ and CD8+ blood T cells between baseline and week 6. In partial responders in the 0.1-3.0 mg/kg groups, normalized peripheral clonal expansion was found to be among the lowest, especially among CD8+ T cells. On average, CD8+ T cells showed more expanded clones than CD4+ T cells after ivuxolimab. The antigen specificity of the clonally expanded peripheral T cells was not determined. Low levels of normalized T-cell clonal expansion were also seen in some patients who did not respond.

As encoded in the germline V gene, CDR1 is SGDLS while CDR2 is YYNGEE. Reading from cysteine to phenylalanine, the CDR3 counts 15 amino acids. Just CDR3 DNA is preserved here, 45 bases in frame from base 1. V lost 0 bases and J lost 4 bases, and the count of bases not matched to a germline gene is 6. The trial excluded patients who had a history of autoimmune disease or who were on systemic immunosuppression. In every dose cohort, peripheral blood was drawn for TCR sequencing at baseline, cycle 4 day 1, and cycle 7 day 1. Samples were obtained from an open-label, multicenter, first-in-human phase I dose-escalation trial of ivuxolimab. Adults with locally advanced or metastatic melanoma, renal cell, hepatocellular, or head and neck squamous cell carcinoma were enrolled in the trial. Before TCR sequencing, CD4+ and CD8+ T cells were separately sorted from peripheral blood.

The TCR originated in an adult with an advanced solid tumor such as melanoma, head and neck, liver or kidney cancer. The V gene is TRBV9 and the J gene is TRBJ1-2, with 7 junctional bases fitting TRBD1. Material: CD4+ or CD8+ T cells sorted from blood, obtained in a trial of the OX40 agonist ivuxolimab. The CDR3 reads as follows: CASSVEPGQSYGYTF. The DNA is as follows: TGTGCCAGCAGCGTAGAACCGGGACAGAGCTATGGCTACACCTTC.